This T cell receptor (delta chain) comes out of a study of delta chains in infants with herpesvirus infections (dated by TCRdb to 2022 to 2025). Study-wide context: From birth, the study prospectively followed a Ugandan infant birth cohort to characterize gammadelta T cell responses to primary cytomegalovirus (CMV) infection. gammadelta TCRs were sequenced from PBMC of 15 to 20 CMV-infected infants (one congenitally infected) and several CMV-uninfected infants with enough sample available. Infant blood samples fell into approximate age groups of 1.5, 4, 8 and 12 months. Previously published Belgian fetal and cord blood gammadelta TCR data were included only for comparison and were not generated in this cohort.

Pregnant women getting prenatal care were recruited in Kampala, Uganda, and their infants were enrolled; maternal HIV status had to be documented. Home visits to families took place weekly, and collection of infant clinical information, oral swabs and peripheral blood began at 6 weeks of age and was repeated every 4 months after that. Blood was drawn into heparin tubes, and PBMC were separated by Ficoll-Paque density gradient centrifugation and then cryopreserved. Concerning this clone itself: Its antigen is currently not known. Qualities for individual bases were not recorded, and no much larger clone is one base off.

General findings and caveats noted by the study authors: The authors acknowledged a small sample size and a lack of race- or environment-matched controls, because almost all Ugandans acquire CMV before adulthood. The public clonotype might still be present below the detection limit in CMV-uninfected infants. The public clonotype was found only at the first time point after infection and was absent in uninfected infants and in those infected after 120 days.

To prepare the library, RT-PCR was applied. To generate TCR cDNA, RNA from PBMC was reverse transcribed using SuperScript II together with primers specific for the gamma chain and the delta chain. cDNA was purified with AMPure XP beads, amplified, and indexed with Illumina adapters using the Nextera XT Index Kit. Sequencing of the gammadelta TCR libraries was done on an Illumina MiSeq using a V2 300-cycle kit. On the study's bioinformatics: Using MiXCR v2.1.12, CDR3 sequences were assembled, and reads were mapped onto D, J and V genes obtained from GenBank. Repertoire analyses of the CDR3 clonotypes were performed with VDJtools v1.2.1. Via CATT, TCRdb reprocessed the public reads, and rows with identical DNA were then joined. The V and J calls and clone size come from TCRdb's table, not from the authors' own analysis. For this sample the table gives hundreds of delta-chain clones, of which 10% to 15% were detected only once. The top ten constitute approximately 42% of the sample.

This receptor was identified in a human donor who was a Ugandan infant, either HIV-exposed or HIV-unexposed (not recorded which). The source material was peripheral blood, sampled at time point 1 of longitudinal follow-up.

The DNA sequence follows: TGTGCCTGTGACATACTGGGGGATACGCGGGACTGGGACACCCGACAGATGTTTTTC. Protein translation: CACDILGDTRDWDTRQMFF. The chain joins TRDV2 to TRDJ3; 13 central nucleotides agree with TRDD3. The CDR3 has 19 amino acids, counting the end cysteine and phenylalanine. The read is trimmed to its CDR3 DNA, 57 bases read in frame from base 1. CDR1 and CDR2, looked up from the germline V gene, are GEAIGNYY and EKD. Here V drops 2 bases and J drops 3 bases, and the junction holds 6 bases not matched to any gene.